The 7 T cell receptor beta chains below all came from one sample that was sequenced in a study of response to subunit inactivated influenza vaccine. TCRdb reprocessed the RT-PCR reads with MiXCR, giving one entry per CDR3 protein. The data contain some 500,000 distinct CDR3 sequences, 25% of them singletons. The source material was CD4+ T cells sorted from PBMCs, sampled roughly 5 days after vaccination. All receptors derive from a man aged 45-65 years who received an inactivated influenza vaccine.

The V call is TRBV11-2, the J call TRBJ1-4; D remains unclear. CDR1 SGHAT and CDR2 FQNNGV come from the germline V gene. Trimming left V 1 base short and J 8 bases short, with 8 bases between. The CDR3 has 13 amino acids. CDR3 sequence: CASSLGSGEKLFF. As DNA, the CDR3 is TGTGCCAGCAGCTTAGGGTCAGGCGAAAAACTGTTTTTT.

This clonotype was picked up a small number of times. The chain is built from TRBV7-8 and TRBJ2-2; D is ambiguous. The V and J ends lost 2 bases and 2 bases respectively, with 12 bases between them. The CDR3 is 16 amino acids. CDR1 and CDR2 (germline): SGHVS, FQNEAQ. CDR3 sequence (DNA): TGTGCCAGCAGCTTACCGGCTGTTGGAAACACCGGGGAGCTGTTTTTT. Protein sequence: CASSLPAVGNTGELFF. The full variable domain, with the rest looked up from reference TRBV7-8 and TRBJ2-2, is GAGVSQSPRYKVAKRGQDVALRCDPISGHVSLFWYQQALGQGPEFLTYFQNEAQLDKSGLPSDRFFAERPEGSVSTLKIQRTQQEDSAVYLCASSLPAVGNTGELFFGEGSRLTVL.

This clonotype was counted between two and nine times. This rearrangement joins TRBV20-1 to TRBJ1-2, with D tentatively TRBD1 (5 bases). V was trimmed by 3 bases and J by 4 bases, leaving 12 bases between them. CDR1 DFQATT and CDR2 SNEGSKA come from the germline V gene (reference sequence). The CDR3 has 13 residues. This CDR3 is CSASIRDAYGYTF. Written as DNA, the CDR3 is TGCAGTGCTAGTATCCGGGACGCCTATGGCTACACCTTC.

This rearrangement joins TRBV28 to TRBJ1-2; TRBD1 aligns across 10 bases. The trim removed 3 bases at V and 5 bases at J, leaving 3 bases unmatched. Looked up from germline, CDR1 is MDHEN and CDR2 is SYDVKM. This CDR3 region has 14 residues. This CDR3 is CASSLGQGKYGYTF. For the CDR3, the DNA is TGTGCCAGCAGTTTGGGACAGGGGAAATATGGCTACACCTTC.

The chain employs TRBV10-3 and TRBJ2-5; 11 positions match TRBD1. The V gene's germline CDR1 is ENHRY and CDR2 SYGVKD. This CDR3 spans 14 amino acids. The V gene end was trimmed by 4 bases and the J gene end by 4 bases; junction bases not matched to a gene: 2. CDR3 sequence: CAISGTGGAETQYF. The CDR3 DNA follows: TGTGCCATCAGTGGGACAGGGGGCGCAGAGACCCAGTACTTC.

The V gene is TRBV5-6, the J gene TRBJ1-1; D possibly corresponds to TRBD1 (5 bases). With 2 bases removed from V and 4 bases from J, the gap between germline ends came to 12 bases. From germline, CDR1 is SGHDT and CDR2 YYEEEE. This CDR3 is built from 14 residues. CDR3 protein: CASSFSGGPTEAFF. The CDR3 coding sequence is TGTGCCAGCAGCTTTAGCGGGGGACCCACTGAAGCTTTCTTT.

This clonotype has more than one count but fewer than ten. V gene TRBV5-1 combines with J gene TRBJ2-1; 10 nucleotides agree with TRBD2. The germline gives CDR1 SGHRS, CDR2 YFSETQ. The CDR3 is 15 residues long. J was trimmed by 5 bases and V by 4 bases; bases with no gene match: 6. The CDR3 nucleotides read TGCGCCAGCAGCCAGCAAGGACTAGCGGACAATGAGCAGTTCTTC. Its translation: CASSQQGLADNEQFF.